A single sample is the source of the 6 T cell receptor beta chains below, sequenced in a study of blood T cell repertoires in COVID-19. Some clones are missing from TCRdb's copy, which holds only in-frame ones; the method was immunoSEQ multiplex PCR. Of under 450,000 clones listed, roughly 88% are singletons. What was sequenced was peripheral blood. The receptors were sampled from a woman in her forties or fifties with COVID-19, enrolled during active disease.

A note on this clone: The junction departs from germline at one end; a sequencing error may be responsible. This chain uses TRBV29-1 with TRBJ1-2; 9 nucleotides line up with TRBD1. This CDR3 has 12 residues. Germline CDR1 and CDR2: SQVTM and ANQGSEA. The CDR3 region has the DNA TGCAGCGTTCTCACGCCTAAGGGACAGGGTTCCTTC. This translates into CSVLTPKGQGSF.

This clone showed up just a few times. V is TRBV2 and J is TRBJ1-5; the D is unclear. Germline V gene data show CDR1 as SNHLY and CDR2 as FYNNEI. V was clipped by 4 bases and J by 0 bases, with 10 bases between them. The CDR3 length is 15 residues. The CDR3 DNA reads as TGTGCCAGCAGTGTGTCGGGGTCTAGCAATCAGCCCCAGCATTTT. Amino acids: CASSVSGSSNQPQHF. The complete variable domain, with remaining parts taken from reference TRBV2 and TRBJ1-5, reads EPEVTQTPSHQVTQMGQEVILRCVPISNHLYFYWYRQILGQKVEFLVSFYNNEISEKSEIFDDQFSVERPDGSNFTLKIRSTKLEDSAMYFCASSVSGSSNQPQHFGDGTRLSIL.

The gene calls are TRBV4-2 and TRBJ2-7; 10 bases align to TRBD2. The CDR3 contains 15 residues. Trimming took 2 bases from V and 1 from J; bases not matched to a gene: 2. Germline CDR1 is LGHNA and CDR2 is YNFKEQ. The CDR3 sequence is CASSQIAGGSYEQYF. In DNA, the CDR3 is TGTGCCAGCAGCCAAATAGCGGGGGGTTCCTACGAGCAGTACTTC.

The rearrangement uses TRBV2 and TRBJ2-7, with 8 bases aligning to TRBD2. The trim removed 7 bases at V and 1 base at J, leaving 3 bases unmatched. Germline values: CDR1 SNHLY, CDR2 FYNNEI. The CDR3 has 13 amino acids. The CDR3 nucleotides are TGTGCCAGCACTAGCGGGCGTTCCTACGAGCAGTACTTC. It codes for CASTSGRSYEQYF.

CDR3 DNA sequence: TGTGCCAGCAGTTACCCGGGGGATGTGTGGTACTTC. Protein product: CASSYPGDVWYF. The chain is built from TRBV6-6 and TRBJ2-7, with a tentative D call TRBD2 (6 bases). Trimming removed 2 bases from V and 12 bases from J, with 14 bases in between. The CDR3 runs 12 residues. Germline V gene data show CDR1 as MNHNY and CDR2 as SVGAGI (reference sequence).

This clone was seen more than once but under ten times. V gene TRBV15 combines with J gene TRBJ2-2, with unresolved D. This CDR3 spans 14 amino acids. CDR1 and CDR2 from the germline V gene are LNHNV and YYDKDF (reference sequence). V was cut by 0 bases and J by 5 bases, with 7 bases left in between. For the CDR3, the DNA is TGTGCCACCAGCAGAGAGATACTAACCGGGGAGCTGTTTTTT. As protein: CATSREILTGELFF. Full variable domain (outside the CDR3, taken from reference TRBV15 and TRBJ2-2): DAMVIQNPRYQVTQFGKPVTLSCSQTLNHNVMYWYQQKSSQAPKLLFHYYDKDFNNEADTPDNFQSRRPNTSFCFLDIRSPGLGDTAMYLCATSREILTGELFFGEGSRLTVL.